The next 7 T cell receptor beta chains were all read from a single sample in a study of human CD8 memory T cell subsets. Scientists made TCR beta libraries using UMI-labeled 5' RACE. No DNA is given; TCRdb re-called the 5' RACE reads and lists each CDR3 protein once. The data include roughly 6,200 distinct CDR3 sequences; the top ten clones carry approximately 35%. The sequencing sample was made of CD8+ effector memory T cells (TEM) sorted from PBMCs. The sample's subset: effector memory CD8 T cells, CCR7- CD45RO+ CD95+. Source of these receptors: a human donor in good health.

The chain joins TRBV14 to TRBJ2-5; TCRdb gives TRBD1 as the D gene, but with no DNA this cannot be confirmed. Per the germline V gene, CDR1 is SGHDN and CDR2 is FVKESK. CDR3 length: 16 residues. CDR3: CASSHLTGVVGETQYF.

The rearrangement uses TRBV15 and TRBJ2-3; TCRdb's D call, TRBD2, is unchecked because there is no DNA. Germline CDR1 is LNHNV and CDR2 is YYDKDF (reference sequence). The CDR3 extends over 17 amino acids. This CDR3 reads CATSRSSQLAGLDTQYF.

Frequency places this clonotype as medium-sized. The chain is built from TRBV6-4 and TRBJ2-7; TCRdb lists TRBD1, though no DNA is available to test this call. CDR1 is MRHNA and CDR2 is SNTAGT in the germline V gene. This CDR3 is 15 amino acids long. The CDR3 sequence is CASSPAGTGFREQYF.

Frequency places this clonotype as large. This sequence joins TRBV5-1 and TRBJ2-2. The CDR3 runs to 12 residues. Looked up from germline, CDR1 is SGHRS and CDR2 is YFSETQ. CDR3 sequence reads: CASFGETGELFF.

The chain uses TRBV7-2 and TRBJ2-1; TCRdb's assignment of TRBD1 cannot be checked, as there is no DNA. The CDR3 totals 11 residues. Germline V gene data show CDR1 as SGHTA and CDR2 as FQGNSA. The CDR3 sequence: CASSTPGWQFF.

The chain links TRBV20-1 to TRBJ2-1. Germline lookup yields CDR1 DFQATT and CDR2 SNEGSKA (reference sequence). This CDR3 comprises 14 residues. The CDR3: CSARDTVSYNEQFF.

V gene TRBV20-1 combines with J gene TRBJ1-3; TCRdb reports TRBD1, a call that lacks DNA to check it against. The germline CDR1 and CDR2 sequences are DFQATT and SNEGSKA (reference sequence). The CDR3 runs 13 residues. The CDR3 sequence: CSASPGAGNTIYF.